These 9 T cell receptor beta chains share one sample of origin, sequenced in a study of OX40 agonist ivuxolimab in advanced cancers. Using immunoSEQ multiplex PCR, the repertoire was profiled, and TCRdb retains in-frame clones only, with some absent. The sample includes over 65,000 clones, 75% to 90% seen only once; the top ten take roughly 2.3%. This sample comprised CD4+ or CD8+ T cells sorted from blood, obtained in a trial of the OX40 agonist ivuxolimab. These receptors were taken from an adult with an advanced solid tumor such as melanoma, head and neck, liver or kidney cancer.

This clone was seen only once. This sample includes further DNA sequences coding for the same CDR3. The genes are TRBV5-4 and TRBJ2-5, with D possibly matching TRBD1 (7 bases). CDR1 and CDR2 (germline): SGHNT, YYREEE (reference sequence). The V end lost 4 bases, the J end lost 2 bases, and 12 bases lay between the germline ends. CDR3 length: 14 residues. The CDR3 loop is CASSVQGRQETQYF. CDR3 DNA sequence: TGTGCCAGCAGCGTACAGGGGAGGCAAGAGACCCAGTACTTC.

This clone was observed a single time. The chain is built from TRBV6-5 and TRBJ2-7; D is ambiguous. The CDR3 is made up of 14 amino acids. V lost 8 bases and J 2 bases, leaving 16 bases between the germline ends. Germline loops: CDR1 MNHEY, CDR2 SVGAGI. Written as DNA, the CDR3 is TGTGCCAGCTCAACTCTGGACGGAACCTACGAGCAGTACTTC. Its translation is CASSTLDGTYEQYF.

The CDR3 DNA reads TGCGCCAGCAGCCAAGATTTAGGTTTATCCTCTGGGGCCAACGTCCTGACTTTC. Translating it yields CASSQDLGLSSGANVLTF. V usage is TRBV4-3 and J usage is TRBJ2-6, with no clear D. Per germline, CDR1 LGHNA and CDR2 YSLEER. CDR3 length: 18 amino acids. Deletions cut 0 bases from V and 0 bases from J, with 12 bases between.

This chain uses TRBV11-2 with TRBJ2-1, with 7 bases aligning to TRBD1. V dropped 3 bases and J dropped 9; count of bases not matched to a gene: 8. This CDR3 region has 14 residues. Germline-derived CDR1 and CDR2 are SGHAT and FQNNGV. As DNA, the CDR3 is TGTGCCAGCAGCTTTCAGGGGGTTACGGCTGAGCAGTTCTTC. It encodes CASSFQGVTAEQFF. The entire variable domain, with the rest obtained from reference TRBV11-2 and TRBJ2-1, is as follows: EAGVAQSPRYKIIEKRQSVAFWCNPISGHATLYWYQQILGQGPKLLIQFQNNGVVDDSQLPKDRFSAERLKGVDSTLKIQPAKLEDSAVYLCASSFQGVTAEQFFGPGTRLTVL.

The chain has TRBV9 and TRBJ2-3; tentative D call: TRBD1 (6 bases). The CDR3 has 15 residues. V dropped 3 bases and J dropped 2 bases, with 13 bases sitting between them. Per germline, CDR1 SGDLS and CDR2 YYNGEE. Written as DNA, the CDR3 is TGTGCCAGCAGCGCCGACAGGCCCCCCACAGATACGCAGTATTTT. The encoded protein is CASSADRPPTDTQYF.

This rearrangement joins TRBV5-4 to TRBJ2-7; weak D call: TRBD1 (5 bases). CDR1 is SGHNT and CDR2 is YYREEE in the germline V gene (reference sequence). This CDR3 is built from 16 residues. Trimming removed 7 bases at V and 0 bases at J, with 20 bases between. This CDR3 reads CASYSTTQGFSYEQYF. Here the CDR3 DNA reads TGTGCCAGCTACTCAACCACTCAGGGATTCTCCTACGAGCAGTACTTC.

The rearrangement uses TRBV4-3 and TRBJ2-1, with D possibly matching TRBD2 (6 bases). V was trimmed by 2 bases and J by 6 bases, leaving 8 bases between them. The length of the CDR3 is 13 residues. CDR1 LGHNA and CDR2 YSLEER come from the germline V gene. DNA for the CDR3: TGCGCCAGCAGCCAACGGAGGGCCAATGAGCAGTTCTTC. The encoded protein is CASSQRRANEQFF.

The chain combines TRBV5-1 with TRBJ2-1, with 8 bases fitting TRBD1. Germline V gene lookup returns CDR1 SGHRS and CDR2 YFSETQ. The length of the CDR3 is 15 residues. V trimming: 6 bases; J trimming: 5 bases; junction bases outside the gene matches: 10. Written as DNA, the CDR3 is TGCGCCAGCACCCGGACAGGGCTTGGTAACAATGAGCAGTTCTTC. Translating gives CASTRTGLGNNEQFF.

V usage is TRBV19 and J usage is TRBJ2-7; 10 bases match TRBD2. Germline-derived CDR1 and CDR2 are LNHDA and SQIVND (reference sequence). Germline trimming cut 3 bases from V and 2 bases from J; bases unmatched to any gene: 13. The CDR3 length is 18 residues. CDR3 amino acids: CASSMGLAGAKLTYEQYF. The CDR3 coding sequence is TGTGCCAGTAGTATGGGTCTAGCGGGGGCGAAACTTACCTACGAGCAGTACTTC. The entire variable domain, with the rest obtained from reference TRBV19 and TRBJ2-7, is as follows: DGGITQSPKYLFRKEGQNVTLSCEQNLNHDAMYWYRQDPGQGLRLIYYSQIVNDFQKGDIAEGYSVSREKKESFPLTVTSAQKNPTAFYLCASSMGLAGAKLTYEQYFGPGTRLTVT.